The clone carrying this TCR beta chain was recorded only once. What it binds is unknown. The data were taken from a study of OX40 agonist ivuxolimab in advanced cancers. Germline V CDR1 and CDR2: GTSNPN, SVGIG (reference sequence). This CDR3 region has 13 residues. After removal of 2 bases from V and 0 bases from J, the junction contained 0 bases not matched to a gene. Study-wide results and limits: Both blood CD4+ and CD8+ T cells showed clonal growth by week 6 at 0.1 to 3.0 mg/kg. Average numbers of expanded clones were greater in CD8+ T cells than in CD4+.

TCRdb's copy holds only in-frame clones and misses some; the assay was immunoSEQ multiplex PCR. The table lists 71,000 or so clones, over 90% of them singletons. The chain couples TRBV30 to TRBJ2-7, with 8 bases fitting TRBD1. The material was CD4+ or CD8+ T cells sorted from blood, obtained in a trial of the OX40 agonist ivuxolimab. This TCR was sampled from an adult with an advanced solid tumor such as melanoma, head and neck, liver or kidney cancer. This CDR3 is CAWSTGGSYEQYF. CDR3 nucleotide sequence: TGTGCCTGGAGTACAGGGGGCTCCTACGAGCAGTACTTC.